These 7 T cell receptor beta chains were all obtained from the same sample, sequenced in a study of technical replicates of blood from several donors. Produced via immunoSEQ multiplex PCR; TCRdb's table is partial and in-frame only. The sample consists of some 80,000 clones, 75% to 85% of them appearing once. The sample comprised PBMCs. These receptors came from a human donor in good health. Some clones in this sample may be carry-over from other donors' samples.

V and J are TRBV7-2 and TRBJ2-3; 11 bases are a match to TRBD2. The V segment lost 5 bases and the J segment 0 bases; nucleotides outside the gene matches: 4. This CDR3 is 16 amino acids long. Germline V gene sequence: CDR1 SGHTA, CDR2 FQGNSA. The CDR3 sequence: CASSLWTSGSTDTQYF. In DNA, the CDR3 is TGTGCCAGCAGCCTATGGACTAGCGGGAGCACAGATACGCAGTATTTT.

The chain joins TRBV7-2 to TRBJ2-2; 8 bases match TRBD1. Germline CDR1 reads SGHTA; CDR2 reads FQGNSA. Losses at the gene ends were 6 bases for V and 5 bases for J; bases not matched to a gene: 11. The CDR3 totals 16 residues. The CDR3 spells CASRDPGQAKTGELFF. In DNA, the CDR3 is TGTGCCAGCAGGGATCCGGGACAGGCTAAAACCGGGGAGCTGTTTTTT.

The J gene is TRBJ1-5, the V gene TRBV4-1, with TRBD1 as a possible D gene (6 bases). This CDR3 region has 16 residues. V was shortened by 0 bases and J by 4 bases, with 13 bases between the two germline ends. Germline V gives CDR1 MGHRA, CDR2 YSYEKL. Here the CDR3 reads CASSQDTGQGNQPQHF. CDR3 bases: TGCGCCAGCAGCCAAGACACAGGGCAAGGAAATCAGCCCCAGCATTTT.

This chain uses TRBV5-1 with TRBJ2-5; 7 bases map to TRBD2. The junction had 9 bases not matched to a gene; V was cut back by 0 bases and J by 4 bases. CDR3 length equals 16 residues. Germline V lookup: CDR1 SGHRS, CDR2 YFSETQ. The CDR3 nucleotides read TGCGCCAGCAGCTTGGCCGTGCGGGAGACGGGAGAGACCCAGTACTTC. Protein: CASSLAVRETGETQYF. Combining the CDR3 with reference TRBV5-1 and TRBJ2-5 gives the whole variable domain KAGVTQTPRYLIKTRGQQVTLSCSPISGHRSVSWYQQTPGQGLQFLFEYFSETQRNKGNFPGRFSGRQFSNSRSEMNVSTLELGDSALYLCASSLAVRETGETQYFGPGTRLLVL.

The V and J genes are TRBV29-1 and TRBJ2-1, with TRBD1 matching over 7 bases. The germline gives CDR1 SQVTM, CDR2 ANQGSEA. There are 14 residues in the CDR3. V lost 4 bases to trimming and J lost 8 bases; unmatched junction nucleotides: 11. The DNA of the CDR3 is TGCAGCGTTGCGGCGGCAGGGGGTTTGGATGAGCAGTTCTTC. Amino acids: CSVAAAGGLDEQFF.

The chain combines TRBV27 with TRBJ2-7; 9 nucleotides line up with TRBD2. Trimming cost V 2 bases and J 7 bases; bases outside gene matches: 9. Germline CDR1 is MNHEY and CDR2 is SMNVEV (reference sequence). The CDR3 spans 15 residues. The CDR3 here is CASSLVGGRAREQYF. The CDR3 bases are TGTGCCAGCAGTTTAGTCGGCGGGAGGGCCAGGGAGCAGTACTTC.

The J gene is TRBJ1-5, the V gene TRBV9, with 10 bases that match TRBD1. V shed 4 bases and J 8 bases; nucleotides not matched to a gene: 6. CDR3 length equals 14 residues. Per germline, CDR1 SGDLS and CDR2 YYNGEE. The chain's CDR3 is CASSIGQGVEPQHF. As DNA, the CDR3 is TGTGCCAGCAGCATAGGACAGGGGGTCGAGCCCCAGCATTTT.